The 4 T cell receptor beta chains below come from one sample, sequenced in a study of PD-1 blockade in classical Hodgkin lymphoma. Autologous stem cell transplantation was followed by relapse in every patient, and brentuximab vedotin exposure varied. The table came from immunoSEQ multiplex PCR; TCRdb's copy has only in-frame clones and leaves some out. The sample has approximately 4,300 clones, around three fifths seen once. The input for sequencing was peripheral blood mononuclear cells (PBMCs), taken at baseline. Receptor source: a human donor with classical Hodgkin lymphoma.

This clone is labeled as medium-sized (0.01 to 0.1%). The rearrangement links TRBV9 to TRBJ2-1; D may be TRBD1 (5 bases). Per germline, CDR1 SGDLS and CDR2 YYNGEE. The CDR3 is 13 amino acids. Trimming cost V 0 bases and J 8 bases, with 9 bases left between them. CDR3 DNA sequence: TGTGCCAGCAGCGTAGCTCTCAGGGATGAGCAGTTCTTC. It codes for CASSVALRDEQFF. Filled out from reference TRBV9 and TRBJ2-1, the complete variable domain reads DSGVTQTPKHLITATGQRVTLRCSPRSGDLSVYWYQQSLDQGLQFLIQYYNGEERAKGNILERFSAQQFPDLHSELNLSSLELGDSALYFCASSVALRDEQFFGPGTRLTVL.

The chain employs TRBV4-1 and TRBJ2-1, with a possible D match to TRBD2 (5 bases). This CDR3 region has 15 residues. Per germline, CDR1 MGHRA and CDR2 YSYEKL. The ends were cut back, 4 bases at V and 6 bases at J, with 16 bases in the middle. The CDR3 protein is CASSLRTPHPNEQFF. For the CDR3, the DNA is TGCGCCAGCAGCCTAAGGACTCCTCATCCCAATGAGCAGTTCTTC.

The chain is built from TRBV7-9 and TRBJ1-1, with 10 bases matching TRBD1. CDR1 and CDR2 from the germline V gene are SEHNR and FQNEAQ (reference sequence). J gave up 7 bases and V 1 base, and 9 bases lay outside the gene matches. The length of the CDR3 is 16 residues. The CDR3 bases are TGTGCCAGCAGCTTAGAGGGGGTGGGGACAGGGGTTGAAGCTTTCTTT. Translating it yields CASSLEGVGTGVEAFF. The complete variable domain, with remaining parts taken from reference TRBV7-9 and TRBJ1-1, reads DTGVSQNPRHKITKRGQNVTFRCDPISEHNRLYWYRQTLGQGPEFLTYFQNEAQLEKSRLLSDRFSAERPKGSFSTLEIQRTEQGDSAMYLCASSLEGVGTGVEAFFGQGTRLTVV.

The CDR3 DNA sequence: TGTGCCAGCAGCTTAGATCTAGTGATAGTGGATACGCAGTATTTT. Translation: CASSLDLVIVDTQYF. The chain recombines TRBV7-9 with TRBJ2-3, with D uncertain. The CDR3 contains 15 residues. Trimming stripped 1 base from V and 6 bases from J, with 14 bases between. The germline CDR1 and CDR2 sequences are SEHNR and FQNEAQ (reference sequence).